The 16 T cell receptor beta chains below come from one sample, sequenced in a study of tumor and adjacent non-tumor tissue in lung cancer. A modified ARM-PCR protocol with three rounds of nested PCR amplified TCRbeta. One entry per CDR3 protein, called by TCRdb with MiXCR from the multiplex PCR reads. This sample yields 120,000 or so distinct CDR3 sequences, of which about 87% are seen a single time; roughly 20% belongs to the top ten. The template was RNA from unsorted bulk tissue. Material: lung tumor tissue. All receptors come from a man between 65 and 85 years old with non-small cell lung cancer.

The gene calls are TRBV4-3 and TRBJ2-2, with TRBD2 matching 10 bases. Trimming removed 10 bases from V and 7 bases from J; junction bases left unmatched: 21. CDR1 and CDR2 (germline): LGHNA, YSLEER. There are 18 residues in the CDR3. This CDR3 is CAIRQEVLLAGVGGELFF. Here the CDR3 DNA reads TGCGCCATCAGGCAAGAAGTCCTCCTAGCGGGAGTGGGCGGGGAGCTGTTTTTT.

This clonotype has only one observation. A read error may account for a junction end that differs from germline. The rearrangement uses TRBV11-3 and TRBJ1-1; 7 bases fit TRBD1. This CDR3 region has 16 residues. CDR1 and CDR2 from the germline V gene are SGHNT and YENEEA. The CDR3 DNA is TGCCCCAGCAGCTTAAAGACAGGGTGGATGAACATTGAAGCTTTCTTT. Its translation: CPSSLKTGWMNIEAFF.

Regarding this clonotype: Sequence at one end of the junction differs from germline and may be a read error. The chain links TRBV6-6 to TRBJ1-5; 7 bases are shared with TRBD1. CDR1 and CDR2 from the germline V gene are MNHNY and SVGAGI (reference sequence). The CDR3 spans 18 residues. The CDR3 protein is CDSSYFGWGQNSNQPQRF. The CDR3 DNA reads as TGTGACAGCAGTTACTTCGGGTGGGGACAGAATAGCAATCAACCCCAGCGTTTT.

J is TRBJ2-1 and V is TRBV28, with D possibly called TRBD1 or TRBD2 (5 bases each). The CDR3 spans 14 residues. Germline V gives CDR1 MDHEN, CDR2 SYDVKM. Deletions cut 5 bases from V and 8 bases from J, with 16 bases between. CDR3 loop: CASSNRGVRDEQFF. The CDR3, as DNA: TGTGCCAGCAGTAACCGAGGGGTGAGGGATGAGCAGTTCTTC.

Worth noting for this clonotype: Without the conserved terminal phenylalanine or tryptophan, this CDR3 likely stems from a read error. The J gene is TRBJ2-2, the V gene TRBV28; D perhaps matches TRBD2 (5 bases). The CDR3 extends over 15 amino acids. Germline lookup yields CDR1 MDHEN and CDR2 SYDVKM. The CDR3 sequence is CGSTLRASNTGKLFL. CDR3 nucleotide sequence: TGTGGCAGCACCCTGCGGGCAAGTAACACCGGGAAGCTGTTTCTT.

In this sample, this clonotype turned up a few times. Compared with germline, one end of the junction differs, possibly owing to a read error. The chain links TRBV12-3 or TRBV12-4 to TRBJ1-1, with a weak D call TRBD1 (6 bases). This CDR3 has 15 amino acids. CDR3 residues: CASSLGRDMNTEVFF. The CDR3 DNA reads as TGTGCCAGTAGTTTGGGGAGGGACATGAACACTGAAGTTTTCTTT.

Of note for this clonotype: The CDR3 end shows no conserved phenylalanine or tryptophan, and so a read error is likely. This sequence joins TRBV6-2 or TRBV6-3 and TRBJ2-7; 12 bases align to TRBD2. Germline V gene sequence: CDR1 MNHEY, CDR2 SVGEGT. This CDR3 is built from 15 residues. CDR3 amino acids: CASWSTSGSTYEQYL. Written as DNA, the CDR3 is TGCGCCAGCTGGTCGACTAGCGGGAGTACCTACGAGCAGTACTTA.

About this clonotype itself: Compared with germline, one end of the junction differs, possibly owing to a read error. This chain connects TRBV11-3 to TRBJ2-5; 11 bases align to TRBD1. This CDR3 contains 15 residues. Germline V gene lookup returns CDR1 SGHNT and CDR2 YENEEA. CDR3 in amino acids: CTSNQGQGAHVTQYF. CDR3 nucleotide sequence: TGTACCAGCAACCAAGGACAGGGGGCACACGTAACCCAGTACTTC.

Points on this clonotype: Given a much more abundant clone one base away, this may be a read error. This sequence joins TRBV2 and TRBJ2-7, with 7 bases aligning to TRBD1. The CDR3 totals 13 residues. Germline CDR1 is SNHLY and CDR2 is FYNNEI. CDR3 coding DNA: TGTGCCAGCAGACAGGGGATGACCTACGAGCAGTGCTTC. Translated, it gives CASRQGMTYEQCF.

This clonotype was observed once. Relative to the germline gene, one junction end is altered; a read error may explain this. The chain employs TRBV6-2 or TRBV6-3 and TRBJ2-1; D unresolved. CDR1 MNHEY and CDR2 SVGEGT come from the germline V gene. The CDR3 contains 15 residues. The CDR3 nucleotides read TGTGCCAACAGTCCGAGAATAGGCAATACCAATGAGCAGTTCTTC. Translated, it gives CANSPRIGNTNEQFF.

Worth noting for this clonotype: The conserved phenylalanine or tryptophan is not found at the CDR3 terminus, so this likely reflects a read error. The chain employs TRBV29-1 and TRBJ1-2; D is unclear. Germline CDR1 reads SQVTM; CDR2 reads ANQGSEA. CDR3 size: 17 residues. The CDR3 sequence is CSVEEYVHGHTNYGYTL. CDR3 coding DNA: TGCAGTGTTGAAGAGTACGTTCATGGCCATACTAACTATGGCTACACCTTG.

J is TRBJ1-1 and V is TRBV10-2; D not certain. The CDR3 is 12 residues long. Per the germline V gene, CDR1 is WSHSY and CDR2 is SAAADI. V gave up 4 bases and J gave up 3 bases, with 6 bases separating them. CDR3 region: CASSVKHTEAFF. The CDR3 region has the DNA TGCGCCAGCAGTGTAAAGCACACTGAAGCTTTCTTT.

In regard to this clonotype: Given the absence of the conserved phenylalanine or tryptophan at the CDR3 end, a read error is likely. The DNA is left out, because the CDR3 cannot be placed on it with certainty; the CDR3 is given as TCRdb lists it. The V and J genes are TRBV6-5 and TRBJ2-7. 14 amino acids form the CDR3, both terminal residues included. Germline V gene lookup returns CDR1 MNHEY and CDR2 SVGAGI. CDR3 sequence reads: CTVGRRLAGSRAVL.

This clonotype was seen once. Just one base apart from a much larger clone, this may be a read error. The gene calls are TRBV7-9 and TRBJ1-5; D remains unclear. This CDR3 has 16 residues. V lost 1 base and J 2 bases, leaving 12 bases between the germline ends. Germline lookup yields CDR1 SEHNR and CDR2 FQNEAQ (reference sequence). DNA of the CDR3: TGTGCCAGCAGCTTAGAAATGGGAGCGGGCAATCAGCCCCAGCATTTT. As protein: CASSLEMGAGNQPQHF.

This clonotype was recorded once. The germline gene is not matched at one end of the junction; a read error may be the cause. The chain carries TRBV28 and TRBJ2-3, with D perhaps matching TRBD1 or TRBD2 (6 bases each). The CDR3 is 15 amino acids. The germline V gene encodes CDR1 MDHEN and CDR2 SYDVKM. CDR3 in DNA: TGTGCCAGAAGTCCATTAAAGGGGGGCACAAATACGCAGTATTTT. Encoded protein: CARSPLKGGTNTQYF. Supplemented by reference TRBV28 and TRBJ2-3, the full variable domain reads DVKVTQSSRYLVKRTGEKVFLECVQDMDHENMFWYRQDPGLGLRLIYFSYDVKMKEKGDIPEGYSVSREKKERFSLILESASTNQTSMYLCARSPLKGGTNTQYFGPGTRLTVL.

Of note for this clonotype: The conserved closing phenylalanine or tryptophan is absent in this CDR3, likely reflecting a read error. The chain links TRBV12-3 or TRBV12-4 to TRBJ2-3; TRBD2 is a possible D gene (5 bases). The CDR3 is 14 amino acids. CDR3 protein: CTSRSGGGTDTQYY. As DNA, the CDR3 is TGTACCAGTAGGAGCGGTGGGGGCACAGATACGCAGTATTAT.